The 3 T cell receptor beta chains below were found in one sample sequenced in a study of cytomegalovirus exposure and HLA in healthy donors. The study ran its PCR with 60 Vbeta and 13 Jbeta primers. Only in-frame clones appear in the TCRdb table, and some are missing; sequencing was by immunoSEQ multiplex PCR. The table has approximately 170,000 clones, about four fifths seen once; the top ten hold about 2.5%. What was sequenced was PBMCs. The source of these receptors is a woman between 45 and 60 years old in good health and CMV-seronegative.

V gene TRBV9 combines with J gene TRBJ2-2, with 10 bases matching TRBD2. This CDR3 contains 17 residues. With 4 bases clipped from V and 9 bases from J, the junction kept 15 bases outside the gene matches. From germline, CDR1 is SGDLS and CDR2 YYNGEE. The CDR3 DNA reads TGTGCCAGCAGCACCGGGACTAGCGCGAGTGGTGGCCGGGAGCTGTTTTTT. Amino acids: CASSTGTSASGGRELFF.

The V call is TRBV27, the J call TRBJ2-3, with 9 nucleotides matching TRBD2. Germline-derived CDR1 and CDR2 are MNHEY and SMNVEV (reference sequence). This CDR3 region has 14 residues. The V and J ends lost 5 bases and 4 bases, in that order; junction bases with no gene match: 4. CDR3 sequence reads: CASSRRGGADTQYF. The DNA of the CDR3 is TGTGCCAGCAGTCGGCGGGGGGGGGCAGATACGCAGTATTTT.

This chain joins TRBV6-5 and TRBJ2-7, with 8 bases identical to TRBD2. The ends lost 2 bases at V and 0 bases at J; junction bases unmatched: 6. CDR3 size: 16 residues. CDR1 is MNHEY, CDR2 SVGAGI, per germline. CDR3: CASSYTSGGSSYEQYF. In nucleotides, the CDR3 is TGTGCCAGCAGTTACACGTCGGGGGGGAGCTCCTACGAGCAGTACTTC.